The present T cell receptor beta chain was sequenced within a study of breast tumors, draining lymph nodes, adjacent tissues. Overall study findings and caveats: Tumor and nontumor repertoires were significantly more similar in luminal-like than in basal-like breast cancer.

TCRdb re-derived calls from the multiplex PCR reads in MiXCR, one entry per CDR3 protein. The sample holds 66,000 or so distinct CDR3 sequences; less than 45% are singletons and the top ten take about 8%. The CDR3 is 14 residues long. The V and J ends lost 5 bases and 2 bases respectively, with 10 bases between them. Germline V gene lookup returns CDR1 MNHNY and CDR2 SVGAGI (reference sequence). This clonotype was counted ten times or more. Its target is unknown. A much more abundant neighbour one base away suggests this may be a read error. This clonotype was sampled from a female donor with breast cancer. Some clones in this sample may be carry-over from other donors' samples. The specimen sequenced was breast tumor tissue. The V call is TRBV6-6, the J call TRBJ2-1; no clear D gene. The CDR3 DNA reads TGTGCCAGCAGTCACAATGGGGCCTACAATGAGCAGTTCTTC. Its protein is CASSHNGAYNEQFF.